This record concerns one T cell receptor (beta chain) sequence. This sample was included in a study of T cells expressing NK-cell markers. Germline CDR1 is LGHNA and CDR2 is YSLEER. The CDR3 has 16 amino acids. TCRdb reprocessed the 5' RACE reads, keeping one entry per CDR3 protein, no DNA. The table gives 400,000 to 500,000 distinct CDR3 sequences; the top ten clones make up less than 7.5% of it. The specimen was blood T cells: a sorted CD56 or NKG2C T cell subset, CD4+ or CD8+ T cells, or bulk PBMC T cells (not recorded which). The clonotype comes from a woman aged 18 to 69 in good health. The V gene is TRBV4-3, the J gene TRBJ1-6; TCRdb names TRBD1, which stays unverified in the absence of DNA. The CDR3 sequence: CASSQAVRDPLSPLHF.